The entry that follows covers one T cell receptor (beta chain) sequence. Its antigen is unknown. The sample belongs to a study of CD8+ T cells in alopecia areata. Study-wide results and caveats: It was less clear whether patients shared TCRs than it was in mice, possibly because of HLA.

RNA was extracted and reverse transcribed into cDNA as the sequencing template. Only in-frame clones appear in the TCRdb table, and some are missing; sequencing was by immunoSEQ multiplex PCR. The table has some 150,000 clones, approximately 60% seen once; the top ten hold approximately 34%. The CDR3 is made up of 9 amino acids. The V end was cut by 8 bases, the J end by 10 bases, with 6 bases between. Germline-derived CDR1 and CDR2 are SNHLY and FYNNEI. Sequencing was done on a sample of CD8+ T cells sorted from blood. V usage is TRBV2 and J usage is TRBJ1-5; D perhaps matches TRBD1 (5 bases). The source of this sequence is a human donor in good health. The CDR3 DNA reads TGTGCCAGCGGGGACCCCCAGCATTTT. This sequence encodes CASGDPQHF.